A single sample is the source of the 24 T cell receptor beta chains below, sequenced in a study of T cells after yellow fever vaccination. One entry per CDR3 protein results from TCRdb running MiXCR on the 5' RACE reads. The sample comprises some 160,000 distinct CDR3 sequences, about 7% of which are singletons, and around 2.3% rests with the top ten. The material sequenced was CD4+ T cells sorted from PBMCs, taken 4 to 5 days after the first yellow fever vaccination. The receptors were gathered from a man between 18 and 29 years old who received the YFV17D yellow fever vaccine.

Note on this clonotype: At one end, the junction sequence differs from germline, possibly due to a read error. The CDR3 sequence: CASSSVSTQAFF. DNA for the CDR3: TGCGCCAGCAGCTCCGTCAGCACTCAAGCTTTCTTT. V and J are TRBV5-1 and TRBJ1-1; D not certain. The CDR3 spans 12 residues. Germline CDR1 SGHRS, CDR2 YFSETQ.

Here the CDR3 DNA reads TGTGCCATGGGCTCCGGGCCCGACTGTCTAAACTACGAGCAGTACTTC. It yields the protein CAMGSGPDCLNYEQYF. The rearrangement joins TRBV5-3 to TRBJ2-7; D call uncertain. TRBV5-3 is an open reading frame, and its role is uncertain. This CDR3 is built from 16 residues. Trimming left V 9 bases short and J 3 bases short, with 25 bases between.

This clonotype occurred a few times. This sequence joins TRBV27 and TRBJ2-4, with 7 nucleotides matching TRBD1. Germline V gene lookup returns CDR1 MNHEY and CDR2 SMNVEV (reference sequence). V dropped 3 bases and J dropped 4; count of bases not matched to a gene: 6. The CDR3 runs to 15 residues. The CDR3 nucleotides are TGTGCCAGCAGTTTCGACAGGGACGAAAAAAACATTCAGTACTTC. Residues: CASSFDRDEKNIQYF.

This clonotype was seen only a few times. This chain uses TRBV28 with TRBJ2-1; 10 bases match TRBD1. The CDR3 loop spans 18 amino acids. V lost 6 bases, J lost 4 bases, and 15 bases stayed unmatched. Germline CDR1 MDHEN, CDR2 SYDVKM. The CDR3 spells CASRGGDRGGPLYNEQFF. The CDR3 DNA sequence: TGTGCCAGCAGAGGGGGGGACAGGGGTGGTCCATTGTACAATGAGCAGTTCTTC.

This clonotype appeared a few times. The chain is built from TRBV3-1 and TRBJ2-5; D is perhaps TRBD2 (6 bases). Germline V gives CDR1 LGHDT, CDR2 YNNKEL (reference sequence). V gave up 4 bases and J gave up 2 bases, with 8 bases separating them. The CDR3 extends over 13 amino acids. Here the CDR3 DNA reads TGTGCCAGCAGCCGGGGGGATCAAGAGACCCAGTACTTC. Protein product: CASSRGDQETQYF.

The sample holds many counts of this clonotype. The CDR3 reads CATSDNYHMSYNEQFF. CDR3 bases: TGTGCCACCAGTGATAACTACCATATGTCCTACAATGAGCAGTTCTTC. This rearrangement joins TRBV24-1 to TRBJ2-1; D unclear. V was cut by 3 bases and J by 1 base, with 12 bases left in between. The CDR3 is made up of 16 amino acids. Germline assignment: CDR1 KGHDR and CDR2 SFDVKD.

This clonotype was detected ten times or more. CDR3 region: CASKAVADTQYF. The CDR3 DNA follows: TGTGCCAGCAAAGCGGTCGCAGATACGCAGTATTTT. The chain recombines TRBV6-6 with TRBJ2-3; the D gene is possibly TRBD2 (5 bases). CDR1 MNHNY and CDR2 SVGAGI come from the germline V gene (reference sequence). The CDR3 totals 12 residues. Deletions cut 7 bases from V and 4 bases from J, with 9 bases between.

This clonotype was picked up many times. The gene calls are TRBV12-3 or TRBV12-4 and TRBJ1-1; 8 bases map to TRBD1. The J segment lost 1 base and the V segment lost 6 bases, leaving 10 bases of the junction unmatched. There are 16 residues in the CDR3. In nucleotides, the CDR3 is TGTGCCAGCAGCCCCTTCCCCGGGACAGGGAACACTGAAGCTTTCTTT. Its translation is CASSPFPGTGNTEAFF.

The V and J genes are TRBV7-2 and TRBJ1-6; TRBD1 matches at 9 bases. The germline V gene has CDR1 SGHTA and CDR2 FQGNSA. The ends lost 5 bases at V and 10 bases at J; junction bases unmatched: 6. The length of the CDR3 is 14 residues. For the CDR3, the DNA is TGTGCCAGCAGCCCAAGGACAGGGGAGTCACCCCTCCACTTT. Translating gives CASSPRTGESPLHF.

This clonotype has ten or more counts. The rearrangement uses TRBV5-5 and TRBJ2-5; D gene ambiguous. This CDR3 contains 12 residues. V gave up 0 bases and J gave up 3 bases, with 3 bases separating them. Germline CDR1 is SGHKS and CDR2 is YYEKEE (reference sequence). CDR3 bases: TGTGCCAGCAGCTTGGTGGAAGAGACCCAGTACTTC. Its protein is CASSLVEETQYF.

Only a few counts were recorded for this clonotype. The rearrangement uses TRBV4-3 and TRBJ1-5; D is undetermined. This CDR3 comprises 15 residues. Per germline, CDR1 LGHNA and CDR2 YSLEER. V gave up 1 base and J gave up 0 bases, with 7 bases separating them. The CDR3 protein is CASSQGEASNQPQHF. The CDR3 DNA is TGCGCCAGCAGCCAAGGAGAGGCTAGCAATCAGCCCCAGCATTTT.

This clonotype came up many times. The rearrangement links TRBV6-6 to TRBJ1-6; 8 positions agree with TRBD1. The V segment lost 6 bases and the J segment 9 bases; nucleotides outside the gene matches: 1. The germline CDR1 and CDR2 sequences are MNHNY and SVGAGI (reference sequence). This CDR3 region has 12 residues. CDR3 sequence: CASRGQVSPLHF. The CDR3 coding sequence is TGTGCCAGCAGGGGACAGGTTTCACCCCTCCACTTT.

A few counts support this clonotype. The chain links TRBV4-2 to TRBJ2-7, with TRBD1 matching over 7 bases. The CDR3 loop spans 15 amino acids. The junction had 5 bases not matched to a gene; V was cut back by 2 bases and J by 1 base. CDR1 and CDR2 (germline): LGHNA, YNFKEQ. CDR3 sequence: CASSQPRQGSYEQYF. CDR3 coding DNA: TGTGCCAGCAGCCAACCCCGACAGGGATCCTACGAGCAGTACTTC.

Concerning this clonotype: A read error may explain this, as a much larger clone is one base away. The rearrangement joins TRBV19 to TRBJ1-2, with D maybe TRBD1 (5 bases). Between the trimmed V and J ends, which lost 5 bases and 7 bases, there was a span of 14 bases. CDR1 is LNHDA and CDR2 is SQIVND in the germline V gene (reference sequence). This CDR3 has 13 residues. Here the CDR3 DNA reads TGTGCCAGTAGTGAGCAGGGCTTCTGTGGCTACACCTTC. As protein: CASSEQGFCGYTF.

V and J are TRBV5-1 and TRBJ2-2; 8 bases are a match to TRBD2. V lost 1 base, J lost 3 bases, and 5 bases stayed unmatched. The CDR3 extends over 16 amino acids. Germline CDR1 SGHRS, CDR2 YFSETQ. The CDR3 region has the DNA TGCGCCAGCAGCTTGAATGCGGGGGGCTACACCGGGGAGCTGTTTTTT. Translation: CASSLNAGGYTGELFF.

This clonotype turned up a few times. The chain recombines TRBV7-9 with TRBJ1-2; TRBD1 matches at 7 bases. V gave up 5 bases and J gave up 1 base; unmatched junction bases: 4. The length of the CDR3 is 14 residues. CDR1 and CDR2 from the germline V gene are SEHNR and FQNEAQ (reference sequence). CDR3 nucleotide sequence: TGTGCCAGCAGCGGGACAGACAATAACTATGGCTACACCTTC. Translation: CASSGTDNNYGYTF.

The table lists this clonotype with a few counts. V is TRBV5-1 and J is TRBJ2-1; TRBD2 matches at 13 bases. The CDR3 sequence is 16 residues long. In germline, CDR1 is SGHRS, CDR2 YFSETQ. The V segment lost 4 bases and the J segment 7 bases; nucleotides outside the gene matches: 8. The CDR3 reads CASSLLGTSGVNEQFF. As DNA, the CDR3 is TGCGCCAGCAGCCTGCTGGGGACTAGCGGGGTAAATGAGCAGTTCTTC.

This clonotype was observed at least ten times. The chain couples TRBV7-2 to TRBJ2-5; TRBD2 agrees at 9 bases. Germline loops: CDR1 SGHTA, CDR2 FQGNSA. The CDR3 length is 14 residues. Unmatched junction bases numbered 8, after V lost 7 bases and J lost 5 bases. CDR3 nucleotides: TGTGCCAGCAAGCGCGGGGGGGCCGGGGAGACCCAGTACTTC. Translating gives CASKRGGAGETQYF.

The CDR3 nucleotides read TGTGCCAGCAGTTTAGGTGTAGTCTCTGGAAACACCATATATTTT. It encodes CASSLGVVSGNTIYF. The rearrangement links TRBV12-3 or TRBV12-4 to TRBJ1-3, with D unresolved. V was cut by 1 base and J by 0 bases, with 7 bases left in between. The CDR3 is made up of 15 amino acids.

Comment on this clonotype: This may arise from a read error, as a much more abundant clone is one base away. As the CDR3 is not closed by the conserved phenylalanine or tryptophan, this likely results from a read error. J is TRBJ2-1 and V is TRBV28, with 7 bases that match TRBD1. The germline CDR1 and CDR2 sequences are MDHEN and SYDVKM. J lost 7 bases, V lost 6 bases, and 3 bases had no gene match. This CDR3 is 12 amino acids long. The DNA of the CDR3 is TGTGCCAGCAGGGCACAGGGGAATGAGCAGTTCTTA. Residues: CASRAQGNEQFL.

There are many counts of this clonotype. The chain is built from TRBV6-2 or TRBV6-3 and TRBJ1-5, with 9 positions matching TRBD1. J gave up 0 bases and V 7 bases, and 4 bases lay outside the gene matches. CDR1 is MNHEY and CDR2 is SVGEGT in the germline V gene. This CDR3 has 15 amino acids. The CDR3: CASTDRGLSNQPQHF. DNA of the CDR3: TGTGCCAGCACGGACAGGGGACTTAGCAATCAGCCCCAGCATTTT.

This clonotype has a count of ten or more. The J gene is TRBJ1-1, the V gene TRBV21-1. TRBV21-1 is classified as a pseudogene. This CDR3 has 8 amino acids. CDR3 bases: TGTGCCAGCAGCGAAGCTTTCTTT. This sequence encodes CASSEAFF.

In this sample, this clonotype turned up a few times. The genes are TRBV10-3 and TRBJ2-1; 7 bases agree with TRBD2. The CDR3 has 17 residues. Germline V CDR1 and CDR2: ENHRY, SYGVKD. V lost 2 bases and J lost 10; bases outside the gene matches: 17. CDR3 amino acids: CAISEPRGDGGSLEQFF. CDR3 nucleotide sequence: TGTGCCATCAGTGAGCCTCGGGGGGACGGGGGATCCTTAGAGCAGTTCTTC.

Many counts were recorded for this clonotype. The gene calls are TRBV29-1 and TRBJ2-2; a weak D match, TRBD1 (6 bases). Germline V CDR1 and CDR2: SQVTM, ANQGSEA. The V and J ends lost 6 bases and 4 bases respectively, with 12 bases between them. The CDR3 totals 13 residues. For the CDR3, the DNA is TGCAGCGTCAGGGGCAGGTTCACCGGGGAGCTGTTTTTT. Translation: CSVRGRFTGELFF.